These 23 T cell receptor beta chains were all obtained from the same sample, sequenced in a study of T cells after yellow fever vaccination. TCRdb re-derived calls from the 5' RACE reads in MiXCR, one entry per CDR3 protein. The top ten hold 3.2% of the sample, which has about 340,000 distinct CDR3 sequences, 9.5% to 15% seen once. The sample consisted of CD4+ T cells sorted from PBMCs, taken 15 days after the yellow fever booster vaccination. Receptor source: a young man who received the YFV17D yellow fever vaccine.

This chain connects TRBV3-1 to TRBJ1-5, with unresolved D. The V end lost 4 bases, the J end lost 0 bases, and 7 bases lay between the germline ends. CDR3 length: 14 amino acids. The germline gives CDR1 LGHDT, CDR2 YNNKEL (reference sequence). This CDR3 reads CASSRVHSNQPQHF. The CDR3 coding sequence is TGTGCCAGCAGCCGGGTCCATAGCAATCAGCCCCAGCATTTT.

V and J are TRBV14 and TRBJ2-1, with TRBD2 identical over 14 bases. The CDR3 is 19 residues long. Germline CDR1 reads SGHDN; CDR2 reads FVKESK. V was clipped by 4 bases and J by 0 bases; unmatched bases: 8. The CDR3 is CASSPRGLAGVGSYNEQFF. The CDR3 DNA follows: TGTGCCAGCAGCCCGAGGGGACTAGCGGGGGTCGGCTCCTACAATGAGCAGTTCTTC.

This clonotype showed up just a few times. The chain links TRBV7-2 to TRBJ2-6; D is uncertain. The V end was cut by 2 bases, the J end by 1 base, with 9 bases between. CDR1 SGHTA and CDR2 FQGNSA come from the germline V gene. This CDR3 contains 16 residues. The CDR3 DNA reads TGTGCCAGCAGCTTAATGTCAACTTCTGGGGCCAACGTCCTGACTTTC. Amino acids: CASSLMSTSGANVLTF.

This clonotype was counted at least ten times. The V and J genes are TRBV2 and TRBJ1-3; possible D gene TRBD1, 6 bases. The germline CDR1 and CDR2 sequences are SNHLY and FYNNEI. V was pared by 7 bases and J by 3 bases, with 10 bases between. This CDR3 is 13 amino acids long. The CDR3 DNA follows: TGTGCCAGCAAGGGGGTTTATGGAAACACCATATATTTT. It encodes CASKGVYGNTIYF.

This clonotype was observed at least ten times. The genes are TRBV6-5 and TRBJ1-5; 8 nucleotides align to TRBD1. V trimming: 6 bases; J trimming: 7 bases; junction bases outside the gene matches: 5. The CDR3 covers 13 residues. The germline gives CDR1 MNHEY, CDR2 SVGAGI. The CDR3 spells CASRTGVGQPQHF. The CDR3 region has the DNA TGTGCCAGCAGGACAGGGGTAGGGCAGCCCCAGCATTTT.

The V gene is TRBV4-3, the J gene TRBJ1-2; D perhaps matches TRBD1 (5 bases). The CDR3 length is 16 residues. V dropped 4 bases and J dropped 1 base, with 16 bases sitting between them. Germline lookup yields CDR1 LGHNA and CDR2 YSLEER. In nucleotides, the CDR3 is TGCGCCAGCAGCCGAGGATATCAGGGACTTAACTATGGCTACACCTTC. This encodes CASSRGYQGLNYGYTF.

At least ten counts were recorded for this clonotype. This sequence joins TRBV12-3 or TRBV12-4 and TRBJ2-4; 10 nucleotides match TRBD2. J gave up 5 bases and V 6 bases, and 4 bases lay outside the gene matches. CDR3 length: 14 residues. CDR3 amino acids: CASRIAGGQNIQYF. DNA for the CDR3: TGTGCCAGCAGGATAGCGGGGGGCCAAAACATTCAGTACTTC.

This clonotype has more than one count but fewer than ten. The V and J genes are TRBV5-1 and TRBJ2-2; 10 bases are shared with TRBD1. The CDR3 totals 16 residues. The germline V gene encodes CDR1 SGHRS and CDR2 YFSETQ. Trimming at V came to 4 bases and at J to 0 bases, leaving 3 bases not matched to a gene. The CDR3 DNA reads as TGCGCCAGCAGCGGGACAGGGGTTCCGAACACCGGGGAGCTGTTTTTT. Amino acid sequence: CASSGTGVPNTGELFF.

The V gene is TRBV5-1, the J gene TRBJ2-7; D possibly uses TRBD1 or TRBD2 (6 bases each). V was trimmed by 0 bases and J by 9 bases, leaving 10 bases between them. CDR1 is SGHRS and CDR2 is YFSETQ in the germline V gene. The CDR3 spans 12 residues. The CDR3 coding sequence is TGCGCCAGCAGCTTGGAGGGGGGATCGCAGTACTTC. Translated: CASSLEGGSQYF.

A few counts support this clonotype. This rearrangement joins TRBV7-2 to TRBJ2-2, with no clear D. The V and J ends lost 3 bases and 5 bases respectively, with 7 bases between them. There are 13 residues in the CDR3. Per the germline V gene, CDR1 is SGHTA and CDR2 is FQGNSA. The CDR3 reads CASSFVWTGELFF. In DNA, the CDR3 is TGTGCCAGCAGCTTCGTGTGGACCGGGGAGCTGTTTTTT. Based on the CDR3 plus reference TRBV7-2 and TRBJ2-2, the full variable domain is GAGVSQSPSNKVTEKGKDVELRCDPISGHTALYWYRQSLGQGLEFLIYFQGNSAPDKSGLPSDRFSAERTGGSVSTLTIQRTQQEDSAVYLCASSFVWTGELFFGEGSRLTVL.

This clonotype was observed a few times. CDR3 amino acids: CASSPTSSRSGANVLTF. DNA for the CDR3: TGTGCCAGCAGCCCGACCTCCTCCAGGTCCGGGGCCAACGTCCTGACTTTC. This chain links TRBV7-3 with TRBJ2-6; D remains unclear. V lost 5 bases to trimming and J lost 4 bases, with 18 bases between them. The CDR3 has 17 residues. CDR1 is SGHTA, CDR2 FQGTGA, per germline.

This chain joins TRBV27 and TRBJ2-1, with a possible D match to TRBD2 (5 bases). The CDR3 consists of 12 residues. V was trimmed by 2 bases and J by 8 bases, leaving 7 bases between them. The germline gives CDR1 MNHEY, CDR2 SMNVEV (reference sequence). CDR3 nucleotide sequence: TGTGCCAGCAGTTTAAGCGGCTATGAGCAGTTCTTC. It translates to CASSLSGYEQFF.

This clonotype was found a few times. The chain recombines TRBV5-1 with TRBJ2-7, with 11 bases aligning to TRBD2. The germline gives CDR1 SGHRS, CDR2 YFSETQ. V was clipped by 3 bases and J by 0 bases; unmatched bases: 5. The CDR3 extends over 16 amino acids. DNA of the CDR3: TGCGCCAGCAGCTCCGGACTAGCGGGCCTCTCCTACGAGCAGTACTTC. Amino acids: CASSSGLAGLSYEQYF.

The genes are TRBV5-1 and TRBJ1-1, with TRBD1 identical over 9 bases. CDR3 length equals 15 residues. Trimming took 6 bases from V and 2 from J; bases not matched to a gene: 8. Germline V gives CDR1 SGHRS, CDR2 YFSETQ. The CDR3 reads CASIELTGGNTEAFF. The CDR3 bases are TGCGCCAGCATCGAATTGACAGGGGGAAACACTGAAGCTTTCTTT.

This clonotype has only a few counts. The chain combines TRBV4-2 with TRBJ2-1; 10 bases map to TRBD2. The CDR3 is made up of 16 amino acids. V lost 3 bases and J lost 7; bases outside the gene matches: 9. CDR1 and CDR2 (germline): LGHNA, YNFKEQ. The CDR3 DNA reads TGTGCCAGCAGCCAGCCCTCAGCGGGGGGGCGGAATGAGCAGTTCTTC. Amino acids: CASSQPSAGGRNEQFF.

The chain has TRBV12-3 or TRBV12-4 and TRBJ2-1; 8 bases are shared with TRBD1. The CDR3 is 18 amino acids. Trimming removed 7 bases from V and 2 bases from J; junction bases left unmatched: 16. The CDR3 sequence: CASTVWPRTGSTYNEQFF. DNA for the CDR3: TGTGCCAGCACCGTATGGCCCCGGACAGGGAGTACCTACAATGAGCAGTTCTTC.

The chain has TRBV27 and TRBJ1-5, with 8 bases identical to TRBD1. J lost 6 bases, V lost 2 bases, and 3 bases had no gene match. Per germline, CDR1 MNHEY and CDR2 SMNVEV (reference sequence). The CDR3 contains 14 residues. The CDR3 nucleotides read TGTGCCAGCAGTTTACGCAGGGGGCCTCAGCCCCAGCATTTT. Amino acids: CASSLRRGPQPQHF.

In its sample, this clonotype was seen many times. The genes are TRBV11-2 and TRBJ2-1; 8 bases agree with TRBD2. Germline V gives CDR1 SGHAT, CDR2 FQNNGV. The trim removed 2 bases at V and 4 bases at J, leaving 4 bases unmatched. The CDR3 totals 15 residues. The CDR3 DNA reads TGTGCCAGCAGCTTACGTAGCGGGGATTACAATGAGCAGTTCTTC. It encodes CASSLRSGDYNEQFF.

CDR3: CASSVNRENEQYV. The CDR3 bases are TGTGCCAGCAGCGTGAACAGGGAAAACGAGCAGTACGTC. The chain links TRBV2 to TRBJ2-7, with D possibly matching TRBD1 (6 bases). CDR1 is SNHLY, CDR2 FYNNEI, per germline. The V gene lost 6 bases and the J gene lost 5 bases, with 14 bases spanning the gap. The CDR3 contains 13 residues.

The rearrangement uses TRBV7-2 and TRBJ1-2; possible D gene TRBD1, 5 bases. The germline V gene has CDR1 SGHTA and CDR2 FQGNSA. Trimming removed 5 bases from V and 1 base from J, with 11 bases in between. The CDR3 loop spans 14 amino acids. The CDR3 loop reads CASSTRQINYGYTF. CDR3 sequence (DNA): TGTGCCAGCAGCACACGACAGATTAACTATGGCTACACCTTC.

This chain joins TRBV29-1 and TRBJ2-1, with 9 bases that match TRBD1. The length of the CDR3 is 13 residues. Germline V gene sequence: CDR1 SQVTM, CDR2 ANQGSEA. The V and J ends lost 4 bases and 6 bases, in that order; junction bases with no gene match: 4. Here the CDR3 DNA reads TGCAGCGTTGCGGGACAGGGCTTCAATGAGCAGTTCTTC. As protein: CSVAGQGFNEQFF.

The chain joins TRBV15 to TRBJ1-2; maybe TRBD1 (5 bases). The CDR3 is 12 residues long. The V end lost 0 bases, the J end lost 7 bases, and 6 bases lay between the germline ends. CDR1 and CDR2 from the germline V gene are LNHNV and YYDKDF (reference sequence). CDR3 region: CATSRDGGGYTF. Here the CDR3 DNA reads TGTGCCACCAGCAGAGATGGGGGTGGCTACACCTTC.

J is TRBJ1-4 and V is TRBV18; perhaps TRBD1 as D (5 bases). The CDR3 loop spans 13 amino acids. Trimming shortened V by 0 bases and J by 6 bases, and 5 bases separated the two germline ends. Germline CDR1 KGHSH, CDR2 LQKENI. The CDR3 sequence: CASSPPGHEKLFF. The CDR3 DNA reads TGTGCCAGCTCACCACCGGGACATGAAAAACTGTTTTTT.